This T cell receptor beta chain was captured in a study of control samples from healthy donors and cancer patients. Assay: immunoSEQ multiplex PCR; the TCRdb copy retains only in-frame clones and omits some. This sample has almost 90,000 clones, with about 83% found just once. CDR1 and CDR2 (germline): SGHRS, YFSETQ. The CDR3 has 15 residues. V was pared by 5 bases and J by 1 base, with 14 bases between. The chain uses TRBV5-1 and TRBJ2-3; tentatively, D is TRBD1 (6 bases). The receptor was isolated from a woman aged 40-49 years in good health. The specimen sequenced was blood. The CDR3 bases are TGCGCCAGCAGTCCATCTTCAGGGGGCACAGATACGCAGTATTTT. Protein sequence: CASSPSSGGTDTQYF.